A selection of T cell receptor beta chains follows, all from one sample in a study of T cells in Graves' hyperthyroidism and ophthalmopathy. TCRdb called the multiplex PCR reads again in MiXCR, with one record for every CDR3 protein. The top ten clones hold 30% to 40% of a sample with fewer than 55,000 distinct CDR3 sequences, roughly 50% of them seen once. The specimen was peripheral blood or thyroid tissue (not recorded which). These receptor sequences come from a man aged 18 to 35 with Graves' hyperthyroidism. The CDR3 runs from the conserved cysteine through the conserved F or W. The D gene is left open where the match is weak. Size values are once, few and many counts, or a class for expanded clones, and some rows have none.

j_call: TRBJ2-6; clone_size: NA; d_call: NA; v_call: TRBV24-1; cdr3_nt: TGTGCCACCTCCGACAGGACCTCTGGGGCCAACGTCCTGACTTTC; cdr3_aa: CATSDRTSGANVLTF
j_call: TRBJ1-1; clone_size: NA; d_call: NA; v_call: TRBV10-1; cdr3_nt: NA; cdr3_aa: CAMYLCATSRAKSGTEAFF
j_call: TRBJ1-1; clone_size: many; d_call: NA; v_call: TRBV24-1; cdr3_nt: TGTGCCACCCGGGGACGGATGAACACTGAAGCTTTCTTT; cdr3_aa: CATRGRMNTEAFF
j_call: TRBJ2-7; clone_size: many; d_call: NA; v_call: TRBV7-2; cdr3_nt: TGTGCCAGCAGCTTTGAGGGGGGTTGGTACGAGCAGTACTTC; cdr3_aa: CASSFEGGWYEQYF
j_call: TRBJ1-6; clone_size: many; d_call: NA; v_call: TRBV19; cdr3_nt: TGTGCCAGTGCGGACATTGGAAATTCACCCCTCCACTTT; cdr3_aa: CASADIGNSPLHF
j_call: TRBJ2-5; clone_size: NA; d_call: NA; v_call: TRBV7-7; cdr3_nt: TGTGCCAGCAGCTTAGATTATAAAGAGACCCAGTACTTC; cdr3_aa: CASSLDYKETQYF
j_call: TRBJ2-5; clone_size: many; d_call: TRBD1; v_call: TRBV5-6; cdr3_nt: TGTGCCAGCAGCCCGGGACAGGTCCAGACCCAGTACTTC; cdr3_aa: CASSPGQVQTQYF
j_call: TRBJ2-5; clone_size: NA; d_call: NA; v_call: TRBV15; cdr3_nt: TGTGCCACCAGCAGAGATGGGCAGGGGTCAGAGACCCAGTACTTC; cdr3_aa: CATSRDGQGSETQYF
j_call: TRBJ1-6; clone_size: many; d_call: NA; v_call: TRBV6-2/TRBV6-3; cdr3_nt: TGTGCCAGCAGACCGTGGGACAACTATAATTCACCCCTCCACTTT; cdr3_aa: CASRPWDNYNSPLHF
j_call: TRBJ1-6; clone_size: NA; d_call: NA; v_call: TRBV5-1; cdr3_nt: TGCGCCAGCAGCCCCGGGACGGTGTCCGATTCACCCCTCCACTTT; cdr3_aa: CASSPGTVSDSPLHF
j_call: TRBJ2-3; clone_size: NA; d_call: NA; v_call: TRBV7-9; cdr3_nt: TGTGCCAGCAGCCCGGCGACAGATACGCAGTATTTT; cdr3_aa: CASSPATDTQYF
j_call: TRBJ2-5; clone_size: NA; d_call: TRBD2; v_call: TRBV11-2; cdr3_nt: TGTGCCAGCAGCTTAGTGGTTGCGGGAGCGCCCCAAGAGACCCAGTACTTC; cdr3_aa: CASSLVVAGAPQETQYF
j_call: TRBJ2-5; clone_size: many; d_call: TRBD1; v_call: TRBV5-1; cdr3_nt: TGCGCCAGCAGCTCCGGGACAGGACGGTCGGAGACCCAGTACTTC; cdr3_aa: CASSSGTGRSETQYF
j_call: TRBJ2-2; clone_size: many; d_call: NA; v_call: TRBV9; cdr3_nt: TGTGCCAGCAGCGTAGCTTTCACCGGGGAGCTGTTTTTT; cdr3_aa: CASSVAFTGELFF
j_call: TRBJ1-5; clone_size: NA; d_call: TRBD1; v_call: TRBV2; cdr3_nt: TGTGCCAGCACGACAGGGAGAAGTCAGCCCCAGCATTTT; cdr3_aa: CASTTGRSQPQHF
j_call: TRBJ2-3; clone_size: NA; d_call: NA; v_call: TRBV5-1; cdr3_nt: TGCGCCAGCAGCTTGGCGGCGGCTGGGAGCCCAGATATGCAGTATTTT; cdr3_aa: CASSLAAAGSPDMQYF
j_call: TRBJ1-6; clone_size: few; d_call: NA; v_call: TRBV2; cdr3_nt: TGTGCCAGCAGCAATAATTCACCCCTCCACTTT; cdr3_aa: CASSNNSPLHF
j_call: TRBJ2-7; clone_size: large; d_call: TRBD2; v_call: TRBV5-5; cdr3_nt: TGTGCCAGCAGCTCCCCAGGCAAGCGGGGCTACGAGCAGTACTTC; cdr3_aa: CASSSPGKRGYEQYF
j_call: TRBJ2-7; clone_size: NA; d_call: TRBD1; v_call: TRBV5-1; cdr3_nt: TGCGCCAGCAGCGGGACAGGGGTGTACGAGCAGTACTTC; cdr3_aa: CASSGTGVYEQYF
j_call: TRBJ2-5; clone_size: NA; d_call: NA; v_call: TRBV15; cdr3_nt: TGTGCCACCAGCAGAGATCTCGGTAGTAGCGGTGGGACCCAGTACTTC; cdr3_aa: CATSRDLGSSGGTQYF
j_call: TRBJ1-1; clone_size: NA; d_call: NA; v_call: TRBV5-1; cdr3_nt: TGCGCCAGCAGCGGCCAGGGTGGTACTGAAGCTTTCTTT; cdr3_aa: CASSGQGGTEAFF
j_call: TRBJ2-5; clone_size: few; d_call: TRBD2; v_call: TRBV7-8; cdr3_nt: TGTGCCAGCAGCTTGACGAGCGGGGGTGGAGAGACCCAGTACTTC; cdr3_aa: CASSLTSGGGETQYF
j_call: TRBJ1-1; clone_size: NA; d_call: NA; v_call: TRBV10-3; cdr3_nt: TGTGCCATCAGTGAGGTGGCAGGCGGAGAAGGTGCTGAAGCTTTCTTT; cdr3_aa: CAISEVAGGEGAEAFF
j_call: TRBJ1-2; clone_size: NA; d_call: NA; v_call: TRBV15; cdr3_nt: TGTGCCACCAGCAGAGATCGGGGGGTGTCGGGCGGCTACACCTTC; cdr3_aa: CATSRDRGVSGGYTF
j_call: TRBJ1-5; clone_size: NA; d_call: NA; v_call: TRBV6-5; cdr3_nt: TGTGCCAGCAGTTACGGTCAGGGCGGCAATCAGCCCCAGCATTTT; cdr3_aa: CASSYGQGGNQPQHF
j_call: TRBJ1-4; clone_size: NA; d_call: NA; v_call: TRBV11-2; cdr3_nt: TGTGCCAGCAGCGTGGAGACAGAACTGGGGTTTTTT; cdr3_aa: CASSVETELGFF
j_call: TRBJ1-6; clone_size: many; d_call: NA; v_call: TRBV20-1; cdr3_nt: TGCAGTGCTAGAGATCAAGGGGGTAATTCACCCCTCCACTTT; cdr3_aa: CSARDQGGNSPLHF
j_call: TRBJ2-3; clone_size: many; d_call: NA; v_call: TRBV20-1; cdr3_nt: TGCAGTGCTAGGCCCATTAGCACAGATACGCAGTATTTT; cdr3_aa: CSARPISTDTQYF
j_call: TRBJ2-7; clone_size: NA; d_call: TRBD1; v_call: TRBV29-1; cdr3_nt: TGCAGCGTCGGGACAGGGGGAACTAATGAGCAGTACTTC; cdr3_aa: CSVGTGGTNEQYF
j_call: TRBJ1-5; clone_size: NA; d_call: NA; v_call: TRBV29-1; cdr3_nt: TGCAGCGTTGGGGTTAGCAATCAGCCCCAGCATTTT; cdr3_aa: CSVGVSNQPQHF
j_call: TRBJ1-5; clone_size: NA; d_call: NA; v_call: TRBV10-3; cdr3_nt: TGTGCCATCAGCCCTGGGGGCGGAGCTGGGCCCCAGCATTTT; cdr3_aa: CAISPGGGAGPQHF
j_call: TRBJ1-2; clone_size: few; d_call: NA; v_call: TRBV20-1; cdr3_nt: TGCAGTGCTCCAGATCCTGGGGGGCACTATGGCTACACCTTC; cdr3_aa: CSAPDPGGHYGYTF
j_call: TRBJ2-7; clone_size: NA; d_call: TRBD1; v_call: TRBV10-2; cdr3_nt: TGTGCCAGCACCTGGGACAGGCCGTGGCAGTACTTC; cdr3_aa: CASTWDRPWQYF
j_call: TRBJ1-5; clone_size: many; d_call: TRBD1; v_call: TRBV5-1; cdr3_nt: TGCGCCAGCAGCTTCGGACAGGGGGGACAGCCCCAGCATTTT; cdr3_aa: CASSFGQGGQPQHF
j_call: TRBJ2-7; clone_size: NA; d_call: TRBD1; v_call: TRBV7-9; cdr3_nt: TGTGCCAGCAGTCAAACAGGGGGCATGTACGAGCAGTACTTC; cdr3_aa: CASSQTGGMYEQYF
j_call: TRBJ1-2; clone_size: NA; d_call: NA; v_call: TRBV29-1; cdr3_nt: TGCAGCGTTGAGGGGGCGGCCGGCGGCTACACCTTC; cdr3_aa: CSVEGAAGGYTF
j_call: TRBJ1-1; clone_size: NA; d_call: TRBD1; v_call: TRBV24-1; cdr3_nt: TGTGCCACCAGTGCGGACAGGGTCACTGAAGCTTTCTTT; cdr3_aa: CATSADRVTEAFF
j_call: TRBJ2-7; clone_size: few; d_call: TRBD2; v_call: TRBV28; cdr3_nt: TGTGCCACCCTCTTCGCGGGGGGCGAATACGAGCAGTACTTC; cdr3_aa: CATLFAGGEYEQYF
j_call: TRBJ1-4; clone_size: few; d_call: NA; v_call: TRBV10-3; cdr3_nt: TGTGCCATCAGTGGGGACATCTGGACCACTGGGGAAAAACTGTTTTTT; cdr3_aa: CAISGDIWTTGEKLFF